This T cell receptor beta chain emerged from a study of T cell repertoires in cytomegalovirus infection. Background on the study: TCR beta signatures that were public indicated CMV infection and matching HLA type. Study conclusions and caveats: CMV-specific HLA-C-restricted TCR beta clonotypes dominated the ex vivo response. Summed frequency of public TCR beta families distinguished CMV carriers with the relevant HLA.

Details on this clonotype: Its antigen remains unknown.

Germline CDR1 SEHNR, CDR2 FQNEAQ (reference sequence). This CDR3 has 18 residues. The V and J ends lost 1 base and 0 bases respectively, with 16 bases between them. TCRdb redid the calling of the reads with MiXCR, one entry per CDR3 protein. The sample has roughly 150,000 distinct CDR3 sequences; less than 25% are singletons. The chain has TRBV7-9 and TRBJ1-3; the D is unclear. Sequences were obtained from PBMCs. The TCR comes from a human donor in good health (CMV status not recorded). Some clones in this sample may be carry-over from other donors' samples. The CDR3 reads CASSLVGHRISSGNTIYF. CDR3 bases: TGTGCCAGCAGCTTAGTAGGCCATCGAATCAGCTCTGGAAACACCATATATTTT.